This T cell receptor beta chain derives from a study of blood T cells in healthy people across ages. Study findings and constraints: Unsorted PBMC material precluded a definitive naive versus antigen-experienced comparison. There was a strong correlation between TCR beta diversity and naive T cell percentage.

With a J-beta primer mix and a sample-barcoded 5' primer, a second PCR ran about 7 to 11 cycles. TCRdb re-analysed the 5' RACE reads in MiXCR, keeping a single row per CDR3 protein. The data show 850,000 to 1,000,000 distinct CDR3 sequences, just over 50% seen once. The donors, healthy Caucasians from Russia, were aged 6 to 90. On this clonotype: Its antigen is unidentified.

The sample consisted of blood. The receptor was derived from a woman aged 60 to 75 in good health.

CDR3 in DNA: TGCGCCAGCATTCGAACAGGGGCCACAACCGGGGAGCTGTTTTTT. It encodes CASIRTGATTGELFF. The J gene is TRBJ2-2, the V gene TRBV5-1; 7 nucleotides line up with TRBD1. The J segment lost 5 bases and the V segment lost 6 bases, leaving 10 bases of the junction unmatched. Germline V gene data show CDR1 as SGHRS and CDR2 as YFSETQ. The CDR3 extends over 15 amino acids.